These 7 T cell receptor beta chains were sequenced from one sample in a study of cytomegalovirus exposure and HLA in healthy donors. Both 60 Vbeta primers and 13 Jbeta primers went into the PCR. The protocol was immunoSEQ multiplex PCR, while the TCRdb copy is restricted to in-frame clones and leaves out a portion. The data show around 130,000 clones, roughly 80% seen once. The sequencing input was PBMCs. The receptors originated from a woman in her 40s in good health and CMV-seropositive.

A single count supports this clone. The rearrangement joins TRBV18 to TRBJ1-2; D not resolved. Germline V lookup: CDR1 KGHSH, CDR2 LQKENI. Trimming shortened V by 6 bases and J by 1 base, and 6 bases separated the two germline ends. The CDR3 runs to 12 residues. The chain's CDR3 is CASSRDNYGYTF. The CDR3 coding sequence is TGTGCCAGCTCCCGGGATAACTATGGCTACACCTTC.

This clone has more than one count but fewer than ten. This chain uses TRBV19 with TRBJ1-2; D gene unclear. There are 11 residues in the CDR3. V lost 4 bases to trimming and J lost 7 bases, with 7 bases between them. The V gene's germline CDR1 is LNHDA and CDR2 SQIVND (reference sequence). DNA of the CDR3: TGTGCCAGTAGTACATTCGGTGGCTACACCTTC. Amino acids: CASSTFGGYTF. Together with reference TRBV19 and TRBJ1-2, the CDR3 gives the full variable domain: DGGITQSPKYLFRKEGQNVTLSCEQNLNHDAMYWYRQDPGQGLRLIYYSQIVNDFQKGDIAEGYSVSREKKESFPLTVTSAQKNPTAFYLCASSTFGGYTFGSGTRLTVV.

The chain is built from TRBV9 and TRBJ2-3; D uncertain. V lost 3 bases, J lost 5 bases, and 7 bases lay in between. Germline lookup yields CDR1 SGDLS and CDR2 YYNGEE. There are 12 residues in the CDR3. The CDR3 bases are TGTGCCAGCAGCGGAGATGGAGATACGCAGTATTTT. It specifies CASSGDGDTQYF.

The chain joins TRBV5-1 to TRBJ2-5; 7 bases map to TRBD2. Germline CDR1 SGHRS, CDR2 YFSETQ. The CDR3 totals 15 residues. V shed 6 bases and J 0 bases; nucleotides not matched to a gene: 8. The CDR3 DNA follows: TGCGCCAGCACCCTTGGTGGGACTAACCAAGAGACCCAGTACTTC. It codes for CASTLGGTNQETQYF.

This clone has just one count. This CDR3 reads CASSPGQGAPGATNEKLFF. The CDR3 DNA is TGCGCCAGCAGCCCTGGACAGGGGGCGCCAGGGGCAACTAATGAAAAACTGTTTTTT. The V and J genes are TRBV5-1 and TRBJ1-4; TRBD1 matches at 11 bases. The length of the CDR3 is 19 residues. CDR1 is SGHRS, CDR2 YFSETQ, per germline. Losses at the gene ends were 4 bases for V and 0 bases for J; bases not matched to a gene: 11.

This chain joins TRBV11-2 and TRBJ2-5; TRBD1 matches at 8 bases. The last part of the DNA fits TRBJ2-7 better; the J call may be wrong. Germline CDR1 is SGHAT and CDR2 is FQNNGV. This CDR3 spans 15 amino acids. The CDR3 sequence: CASSKQGEESYEQYF. CDR3 nucleotides: TGTGCCAGCAGCAAACAGGGGGAAGAGTCCTACGAGCAGTACTTC.

The V call is TRBV7-3, the J call TRBJ2-5, with 10 bases aligning to TRBD2. V lost 4 bases to trimming and J lost 4 bases; unmatched junction nucleotides: 6. The CDR3 consists of 15 residues. Germline V CDR1 and CDR2: SGHTA, FQGTGA. CDR3: CASSSLAGARETQYF. CDR3 nucleotide sequence: TGTGCCAGCAGCTCCCTAGCGGGAGCACGAGAGACCCAGTACTTC.